This note documents a single T cell receptor beta chain sequence. Original analysis: The authors estimated nucleated cell counts from reference gene primer amplification. TCRdb keeps only in-frame clones here, not all; method: immunoSEQ multiplex PCR. V and J calls and clone size come straight from that table; D and trimming were deduced from the DNA. This table holds approximately 200,000 clones, 75% to 90% found once. The junction had 6 bases not matched to a gene; V was cut back by 4 bases and J by 7 bases. The CDR3 sequence is 14 residues long. CDR1 is LGHDT, CDR2 YNNKEL, per germline (reference sequence). These data come from a study of blood T cell repertoires in COVID-19.

V usage is TRBV3-1 (or the pseudogene TRBV3-2) and J usage is TRBJ1-4, with TRBD1 identical over 7 bases. The sample taken for sequencing was peripheral blood. This TCR derives from a human donor with active or convalescent COVID-19. The donor label of this sample is uncertain. The CDR3 reads CASSLIRDSEKLFF. In nucleotides, the CDR3 is TGTGCCAGCAGCCTAATACGGGACAGTGAAAAACTGTTTTTT.